This T cell receptor beta chain was profiled in a study of human T cells and chemical hapten exposure. On the study more broadly: Upper-back patch tests with 0.01% DPC were read at 6 days.

Each CDR3 protein gets one entry after TCRdb re-called the RACE reads with MiXCR. The sample yields 200,000 to 300,000 distinct CDR3 sequences, about 8.1% seen once. This clonotype showed up many times. Its antigen is not identified. The time point here: pre-sensitization, week 0. The treatment was: therapeutic diphenylcyclopropenone sensitization with weekly scalp DPC. Alopecia patients deemed DPC-suitable, aged 18 to 70, excluding pregnancy. Whole-study findings and limits: Sensitization with DPC brought no change to TCRs above 1 in 1000 in frequency.

Germline V gene sequence: CDR1 SGHAT, CDR2 FQNNGV. V dropped 2 bases and J dropped 6; count of bases not matched to a gene: 7. The CDR3 length is 17 residues. The source material was whole blood, sampled in connection with sensitization to the hapten diphenylcyclopropenone (DPC). The clonotype originates from a woman aged 40-49 years with alopecia areata. Some clones in this sample may be carry-over from other donors' samples. This chain connects TRBV11-2 to TRBJ2-2, with 12 bases identical to TRBD2. CDR3: CASSLYATSGSPGELFF. The CDR3 region has the DNA TGTGCCAGCAGCTTATATGCGACTAGCGGGAGTCCCGGGGAGCTGTTTTTT.